The present entry profiles one TCR beta chain with its context. Its cognate antigen has yet to be identified. No much larger clone exists at a distance of one base, and base qualities are not known. The library was built by means of the immunoSEQ multiplex PCR assay. RNA was extracted from all samples and reverse transcribed into cDNA, which served as template for TCR sequencing. First-strand cDNA was synthesized with SuperScript III using a 2:1 mix of oligo-dT and random hexamers. A synthetic immune receptor repertoire was used to gauge amplification bias, and whatever bias remained was removed computationally. In the paper's pipeline: Raw reads were preprocessed for error removal, and CDR3 was defined according to IMGT conventions as running from the conserved cysteine to phenylalanine. Clonality was computed as 1 minus the Shannon entropy, with the entropy normalized by log2 of the number of productive unique TCRs. Whether scalp clones were CD4 or CD8 was inferred by matching scalp TCRbeta sequences against CD4 and CD8 repertoires sorted from blood. As stored in TCRdb, this immuneACCESS dataset retains in-frame rearrangements with V and J assigned. A fraction of the clones does not appear; measured against another copy, unresolved V genes explain less than half of the discrepancy, and the remainder lacks a known reason. That table furnishes V, J and clone size, whereas the DNA furnished D and trimming. This sample is represented by 120,000 or so clones; roughly 50% of them were singletons. Jointly, the top ten make up 25% to 30% of the sample.

The entry originates in a study of CD8+ T cells in alopecia areata listed by TCRdb under 2018. Context from the whole study: Treated patients were enrolled in an open-label pilot trial of oral tofacitinib, 5 to 10 mg twice daily, for moderate-to-severe alopecia areata. Patients stayed on tofacitinib for 6 to 18 months and then had 6 months of follow-up off drug so that delayed response and recurrence could be assessed. For the treated patients, the SALT score, which quantifies what percentage of scalp surface area is affected, served as the measure of disease severity. High-throughput TCRbeta sequencing was used to examine T cell clonal expansion in alopecia areata in both the C3H/HeJ mouse model and human patients. Human TCRbeta sequencing covered scalp tissue and sorted CD4+ and CD8+ peripheral blood T cells from patchy and totalis/universalis alopecia areata patients and healthy controls. Patients on tofacitinib were biopsied at baseline and after 4 and 24 weeks of treatment, and several of the patients also had a later scalp biopsy. Scalp clonality was compared across normal scalp (n=4), patchy alopecia areata scalp (n=8), and alopecia totalis/universalis scalp (n=8). RNA came from the PAXgene miRNA kit for fixed scalp, the miRNeasy kit for PBMCs, and the RNeasy kit for mouse skin. TCRbeta CDR3 regions were amplified by immunoSEQ multiplex PCR with 35 Vbeta forward and 13 Jbeta reverse primers. General findings and caveats noted by the study authors: Unlike mouse skin, which is dominated by gammadelta T cells, normal human skin has resident alphabeta T cells that are also sequenced, and this complicates analysis of the scalp TCR repertoire. Compared with normal scalp, lesional scalp had higher clonality and more expanded CD8+ clones, particularly in alopecia totalis/universalis, a pattern that suggests antigenic drive. With tofacitinib, both scalp clonality and the number of expanded CD8+ clones among the top 100 scalp clones went down significantly. During tofacitinib treatment, many expanded lesional clones remained in scalp and blood, and this persistence may partly explain relapse after treatment is stopped. TCR sequences shared between patients were less clear than in mice, possibly partly because of HLA diversity in the patient population. The treated cohort was small, with a single nonresponder, so links between baseline CD8+ expansion and response need larger studies.

The CDR3 spans 15 residues, from the cysteine through the phenylalanine. Only the CDR3 DNA stays, 45 bases, in frame from base 1. Trimming costs V 10 bases and J 3 bases, and their ends lie 19 bases apart. The sample's time point label, in plain terms: around 4 weeks on oral tofacitinib. The treatment or condition label of this sample denotes: oral pan-JAK inhibitor, 5-10 mg twice daily. Peripheral blood and lesional scalp punch biopsies were obtained from patients with alopecia areata. PBMCs were separated by density centrifugation and stained for CD3, CD4 and CD8, after which CD4+ and CD8+ T cells were sorted on a FACSAria.

The chain uses TRBV23-1 and TRBJ1-5; the D gene assignment is ambiguous. TRBV23-1 belongs to the ORF category, with a function that is uncertain. The TCR was taken from a human donor with alopecia areata. Sequences were derived from CD8+ T cells sorted from blood, sampled at week 4, from a patient treated with tofacitinib. For the CDR3, the sequence is CATKRPHGHNQPQHF. The bases read TGCGCCACGAAGCGCCCCCACGGCCACAATCAGCCCCAGCATTTT.